The rows below give T cell receptor beta chains drawn from one sample of a study of control samples from healthy donors and cancer patients. Clones were read by immunoSEQ multiplex PCR, and TCRdb kept only the in-frame ones, dropping some. Here the sample spans 160,000 or so clones, about 93% being singletons. The sequenced sample consisted of blood. These TCRs come from a man aged 45-60 years in good health. Each CDR3 is given with its conserved first and last residue. A D gene is named only where the DNA matches it firmly. Size is omitted from some rows. Given values are once, few, many or a class for expanded clones.

size	V	J	D	DNA	CDR3
-	TRBV3-1/TRBV3-2	TRBJ2-7	-	TGTGCCAGCAGCCACTTCTACGAGCAGTACTTC	CASSHFYEQYF
-	TRBV9	TRBJ1-1	-	TGTGCCAGCAGCGCGGGGGTCTCAGGGAACACTGAAGCTTTCTTT	CASSAGVSGNTEAFF
once	TRBV29-1	TRBJ1-3	-	TGCAGCGTTGGCCCCGGGGGGCGAGGAAACACCATATATTTT	CSVGPGGRGNTIYF
-	TRBV28	TRBJ1-5	-	TGTGCCAGCAGTTTAGGGGAGAATCAGCCCCAGCATTTT	CASSLGENQPQHF
-	TRBV24-1	TRBJ2-6	-	TGTGCCACCAGTGACCCGGGACGTTACTCTGGGGCCAACGTCCTGACTTTC	CATSDPGRYSGANVLTF
-	TRBV27	TRBJ2-2	-	TGTGCCAGTAAGGGCGGGGTCAGGGCTAACACCGGGGAGCTGTTTTTT	CASKGGVRANTGELFF
once	TRBV7-3	TRBJ1-3	-	TGTGCCAGCAGCCCGATACCGGGAAACACCATATATTTT	CASSPIPGNTIYF
-	TRBV6-5	TRBJ2-7	-	TGTGCCAGCAGTTACTCGTGGGACTCGACCTACGAGCAGTACTTC	CASSYSWDSTYEQYF
-	TRBV30	TRBJ2-1	-	TGTGCCTGGAGTGTACGCTACAACAATGAGCAGTTCTTC	CAWSVRYNNEQFF
few	TRBV10-3	TRBJ1-4	TRBD1	TGTGCCATCTCCGACAGGGGAGGTTCGGAAAAACTGTTTTTT	CAISDRGGSEKLFF
-	TRBV6-5	TRBJ2-7	TRBD1	TGTGCCAGCAGCGGGACAGGGGTCTACGAGCAGTACTTC	CASSGTGVYEQYF
-	TRBV18	TRBJ1-1	TRBD1	TGTGCCAGCTCACCCGGGACAGAGGCGAACACTGAAGCTTTCTTT	CASSPGTEANTEAFF
-	TRBV11-3	TRBJ2-1	-	TGTGCCAGCAGCTTAGAAGGGACTTTAACGAACAATGAGCAGTTCTTC	CASSLEGTLTNNEQFF
once	TRBV3-1/TRBV3-2	TRBJ2-2	-	TGTGCCAGCAGCCAAGAAATCACCGGCGGGGAGCTGTTTTTT	CASSQEITGGELFF
-	TRBV5-4	TRBJ2-5	TRBD2	TGTGCCAGCAGCCTCCGGACTAGCGGGAGTGGGTCGGAGACCCAGTACTTC	CASSLRTSGSGSETQYF
-	TRBV29-1	TRBJ2-7	-	TGCAGCGTTGGGGCAACTGCAAGGTCCTACGAGCAGTACTTC	CSVGATARSYEQYF
-	TRBV7-9	TRBJ2-3	-	TGTGCCAGCATAATAAAGGGGAGACAGACCACAGATACGCAGTATTTT	CASIIKGRQTTDTQYF
-	TRBV13	TRBJ2-1	TRBD2	TGTGCCAGCAGCCCCCCTAGCGGGAGCTCCTACAATGAGCAGTTCTTC	CASSPPSGSSYNEQFF
-	TRBV5-6	TRBJ1-1	TRBD1	TGTGCCAGCAGCTCGTACAGGGGAACCGGGAACACTGAAGCTTTCTTT	CASSSYRGTGNTEAFF
-	TRBV7-9	TRBJ1-5	TRBD1	TGTGCCAGCAGCTTTAGCCTAGGGACAGGGATAGATCAGCCCCAGCATTTT	CASSFSLGTGIDQPQHF
few	TRBV11-2	TRBJ2-2	-	TGTGCCAGCAGCTTTAGCGAGCACACCGGGGAGCTGTTTTTT	CASSFSEHTGELFF
-	TRBV7-2	TRBJ2-3	-	TGTGCCAGCAGCCTTCGGACACGAAGCACAGATACGCAGTATTTT	CASSLRTRSTDTQYF
-	TRBV6-1	TRBJ2-7	-	TGTGCCAGCAGTGAGGGGCTGGCGCGCGAGCAGTACTTC	CASSEGLAREQYF
-	TRBV5-5	TRBJ2-7	-	TGTGCCAGCAGCAGAGCCGGGCCCGGGCCCTACGAGCAGTACTTC	CASSRAGPGPYEQYF
-	TRBV6-5	TRBJ1-3	-	TGTGCCAGCAGTACGGGACACCCTGGAAACACCATATATTTT	CASSTGHPGNTIYF
-	TRBV7-9	TRBJ1-5	-	TGTGCCAGCAGCTTAATAGGCGGCGACGGACCAAATCAGCCCCAGCATTTT	CASSLIGGDGPNQPQHF
-	TRBV4-2	TRBJ2-7	-	TGTGCCAGCAGCCAAGATGCCAGAGTCAGCGGCCACGAGCAGTACTTC	CASSQDARVSGHEQYF
-	TRBV7-4	TRBJ2-1	TRBD2	TGTGCCAGCAGCTTAGCCGGGAGGGCCTCCTACAATGAGCAGTTCTTC	CASSLAGRASYNEQFF
-	TRBV7-2	TRBJ1-4	TRBD1	TGTGCCAGCAGCTTTGGACAGGGGTGGGAAAAACTGTTTTTT	CASSFGQGWEKLFF
-	TRBV3-1/TRBV3-2	TRBJ1-5	TRBD1	TGTGCCAGCAGCCCCTCCCTTGGACAGGGAGGACAGCCCCAGCATTTT	CASSPSLGQGGQPQHF
once	TRBV7-6	TRBJ2-7	TRBD2	TGTGCCAGCAGCCTAGATATTAGAGGGCGGGAGTTTTCCTACGAGCAGTACTTC	CASSLDIRGREFSYEQYF
-	TRBV19	TRBJ1-5	-	TGTGCCAGTAACCAAGACAGAGGAGGCAATCAGCCCCAGCATTTT	CASNQDRGGNQPQHF
-	TRBV6-5	TRBJ1-3	-	TGTGCCAGCCGAAAGGGACACAGCTCTGGAAACACCATATATTTT	CASRKGHSSGNTIYF
-	TRBV7-9	TRBJ2-2	TRBD1	TGTGCCAGCAGACCGGGACAGGTGAACACCGGGGAGCTGTTTTTT	CASRPGQVNTGELFF
-	TRBV7-8	TRBJ1-1	-	TGTGCCAGCAGCTTAGGGGTCGTAGCCACTGAAGCTTTCTTT	CASSLGVVATEAFF
-	TRBV4-2	TRBJ2-2	-	TGTGCCAGCAGCCAGACAGGTCTCAACACCGGGGAGCTGTTTTTT	CASSQTGLNTGELFF
-	TRBV7-9	TRBJ2-3	-	TGTGCCAGCAGCTTAGCTATCTCAGATACGCAGTATTTT	CASSLAISDTQYF
-	TRBV5-1	TRBJ2-5	-	TGCGCCAGCAGCTTGGGCGTAGGGCAGGTGAGGGAGACCCAGTACTTC	CASSLGVGQVRETQYF
-	TRBV24-1	TRBJ2-3	TRBD1	TGTGCCACCAGTGATGCGGACAGGAGCACAGATACGCAGTATTTT	CATSDADRSTDTQYF
-	TRBV9	TRBJ1-2	TRBD1	TGTGCCAGCAGCGCCTGGGACAGCGGCGGCTACACCTTC	CASSAWDSGGYTF
-	TRBV3-1/TRBV3-2	TRBJ2-3	-	TGTGCCAGCAGCCCGGGGGCGATAAGCACAGATACGCAGTATTTT	CASSPGAISTDTQYF
-	TRBV4-1	TRBJ1-1	-	TGCGCCAGCAGCCAAATGGGCATGAACACTGAAGCTTTCTTT	CASSQMGMNTEAFF
-	TRBV11-2	TRBJ2-1	-	TGTGCCAGCACCCCATTCAGCTCCTCCTACAATGAGCAGTTCTTC	CASTPFSSSYNEQFF
-	TRBV3-1/TRBV3-2	TRBJ2-2	-	TGTGCCAGCAGCCAGCGGGCGCGGGACACCGGGGAGCTGTTTTTT	CASSQRARDTGELFF
-	TRBV10-3	TRBJ1-3	-	TGTGCCATCAGTGAGGGGTATGGAAACACCATATATTTT	CAISEGYGNTIYF
-	TRBV9	TRBJ2-3	-	TGTGCCAGCAGCGTAGAGGTAGCTCGCGCAGATACGCAGTATTTT	CASSVEVARADTQYF
-	TRBV2	TRBJ2-7	TRBD2	TGTGCCAGCACGAAAGGGACTAGCGGGCAGTACTTC	CASTKGTSGQYF
-	TRBV27	TRBJ2-4	TRBD1	TGTGCCAGCAGTTCCCCCGGGACAGGGAGATACATTCAGTACTTC	CASSSPGTGRYIQYF
-	TRBV28	TRBJ1-1	-	TGTGCCAGCAGTCTAAGGACAAGACAGAACACTGAAGCTTTCTTT	CASSLRTRQNTEAFF
-	TRBV7-9	TRBJ2-5	TRBD2	TGTGCCAGCAGCCTGGGACTAGCGGGAGGGCCGGGAGAGACCCAGTACTTC	CASSLGLAGGPGETQYF
-	TRBV10-3	TRBJ2-2	-	TGTGCCATCCTGGGGGCCCTCTCGGGAGTAGGGACCGGGGAGCTGTTTTTT	CAILGALSGVGTGELFF
-	TRBV19	TRBJ1-4	TRBD1	TGTGCCAGTAGCCACTGGACAGGGGGAGATGAAAAACTGTTTTTT	CASSHWTGGDEKLFF
-	TRBV5-8	TRBJ2-3	TRBD2	TGTGCCAGCAGCTTGATGGCGGGAGCAGATACGCAGTATTTT	CASSLMAGADTQYF